These T cell receptor beta chains were read from a single sample in a study of CD8 T cells in ankylosing spondylitis. TCRdb ran MiXCR on the 5' RACE reads and lists one entry per CDR3 protein. The table includes 10,000 to 15,000 distinct CDR3 sequences, about 2.7% detected once. Sequenced input: blood, either unsorted or a sorted T cell fraction (not recorded which). These receptors were collected from a male donor with ankylosing spondylitis or in good health (not recorded which). The CDR3 runs from the conserved cysteine through the conserved F or W. The D gene is left open where the match is weak. The size entry gives how often the clone was seen (once, few, many) or a class if it is expanded.

>TRBJ2-1|.|15|TRBV9|many
TGTGCCAGCAGCGTAGACTCCTTTTCGAGGAATGAGCAGTTCTTC
CASSVDSFSRNEQFF
>TRBJ2-1|.|14|TRBV9|many
TGTGCCAGCAGTCGACAAGGTGGAGCCGGGGAGCAGTTCTTC
CASSRQGGAGEQFF
>TRBJ2-3|.|13|TRBV9|many
TGTGCCAGCAGCGGGGGGGCGGGAGATACGCAGTATTTT
CASSGGAGDTQYF
>TRBJ2-3|TRBD2|15|TRBV9|many
TGTGCCAGCAGCGGCGGGACTAGCGCCACAGATACGCAGTATTTT
CASSGGTSATDTQYF
>TRBJ2-1|.|16|TRBV9|medium-sized
TGTGCCAGCAGCGTAGAATTGAGGGCTATATACAATGAGCAGTTCTTC
CASSVELRAIYNEQFF
>TRBJ2-1|TRBD2|16|TRBV9|many
TGTGCCAGCAGCGTAGTTCCGGGACTAGCGGGGGGGGAGCAGTTCTTC
CASSVVPGLAGGEQFF
>TRBJ2-3|.|16|TRBV9|many
TGTGCCAGCAGCCCCCCCGGGACCATGGGGACAGATACGCAGTATTTT
CASSPPGTMGTDTQYF
>TRBJ1-1|.|14|TRBV9|many
TGTGCCAGCAGCAAGGCAGGGGCTGATACTGAAGCTTTCTTT
CASSKAGADTEAFF
>TRBJ2-2|TRBD2|16|TRBV9|many
TGTGCCAGCAGCGTTCAGGCGGGGGGAAACACCGGGGAGCTGTTTTTT
CASSVQAGGNTGELFF
>TRBJ2-2|.|19|TRBV9|many
TGTGCCAGCAGCGTAGACCCCCCCTCAGCAGGGGCCTACACCGGGGAGCTGTTTTTT
CASSVDPPSAGAYTGELFF
>TRBJ2-3|TRBD1|15|TRBV9|many
TGTGCCAGCAGCAACGGACAGGGGGCCACAGATACGCAGTATTTT
CASSNGQGATDTQYF
>TRBJ2-3|.|17|TRBV9|many
TGTGCCAGCAGCGTAGCTAGTAGGGTCCTACGCACAGATACGCAGTATTTT
CASSVASRVLRTDTQYF
>TRBJ2-1|TRBD1|14|TRBV9|many
TGTGCCAGCAGCGTAGGACAGGGGCTAAATGAGCAGTTCTTC
CASSVGQGLNEQFF
>TRBJ1-1|.|14|TRBV9|many
TGTGCCAGCAGCGTACAGACAGGAAGCACTGAAGCTTTCTTT
CASSVQTGSTEAFF
>TRBJ1-4|.|15|TRBV9|many
TGTGCCAGCAGCGTAGAAGGGACAATAAATGAAAAACTGTTTTTT
CASSVEGTINEKLFF
>TRBJ2-1|.|14|TRBV9|many
TGTGCCAGCAGCGTCGACGGGGGTTACAATGAGCAGTTCTTC
CASSVDGGYNEQFF
>TRBJ2-1|.|15|TRBV9|many
TGTGCCAGCAGCGCAACTAGTTTGGTCTCCAATGAGCAGTTCTTC
CASSATSLVSNEQFF